The rows below give T cell receptor beta chains drawn from one sample of a study of multiple sclerosis patients with progressive multifocal leukoencephalopathy. Clones were read by immunoSEQ multiplex PCR, and TCRdb kept only the in-frame ones, dropping some. This sample yields 25,000 to 35,000 clones, of which roughly nine tenths are seen a single time; less than 1.6% belongs to the top ten. The starting material was PBMCs, obtained from a patient treated with natalizumab. The receptors here all came from a human donor with multiple sclerosis. Both conserved end residues are part of each CDR3. Not all rows give a size; the values are once, few, many and, for expanded clones, a class.

v_gene	j_gene	abundance	len	CDR3aa
TRBV5-1	TRBJ1-1	NA	14	CASSFQTGNTEAFF
TRBV4-1	TRBJ2-3	NA	15	CASSPNRPSTDTQYF
TRBV19	TRBJ1-3	few	13	CASTRGGGNTIYF
TRBV6-5	TRBJ2-5	NA	13	CASSSPGAGEQYF
TRBV5-4	TRBJ1-3	few	15	CASSLGQRPGNTIYF
TRBV30	TRBJ2-3	once	14	CAWTSGRSTDTQYF
TRBV27	TRBJ2-7	NA	14	CASSFWPGGYEQYF
TRBV9	TRBJ2-3	NA	16	CASSGRTSGSTDTQYF
TRBV27	TRBJ1-1	NA	11	CASMGGTEAFF
TRBV7-2	TRBJ1-4	NA	16	CASSLGSGGTNEKLFF
TRBV9	TRBJ2-1	NA	16	CASSPRLAGGYNEQFF
TRBV19	TRBJ2-2	NA	14	CASSIATGSGELFF
TRBV6-5	TRBJ1-1	NA	13	CASSSRRYTEAFF
TRBV5-1	TRBJ2-3	NA	15	CASSFRGTGGDTQYF
TRBV28	TRBJ2-7	NA	10	CASSRTEQYF
TRBV7-9	TRBJ2-2	NA	15	CASSSASGSTGELFF
TRBV19	TRBJ2-3	NA	19	CASSVRTSGVTGLTDTQYF